Listed here are 14 T cell receptor beta chains from one sample, sequenced in a study of OX40 agonist ivuxolimab in advanced cancers. TCRdb's copy holds only in-frame clones and misses some; the assay was immunoSEQ multiplex PCR. The sample lists tens of thousands of clones; 86% were seen once. The specimen comprised CD4+ or CD8+ T cells sorted from blood, sampled in a trial of the OX40 agonist ivuxolimab. The receptors were sampled from an adult with an advanced solid tumor such as melanoma, head and neck, liver or kidney cancer.

J is TRBJ2-7 and V is TRBV7-9, with D unresolved. The CDR3 contains 12 residues. The V and J ends lost 1 base and 5 bases respectively, with 6 bases between them. Germline values: CDR1 SEHNR, CDR2 FQNEAQ (reference sequence). The CDR3 is CASSLVSDEQYF. In nucleotides, the CDR3 is TGTGCCAGCAGCTTAGTTTCCGACGAGCAGTACTTC. Full variable domain (rest looked up from reference TRBV7-9 and TRBJ2-7): DTGVSQNPRHKITKRGQNVTFRCDPISEHNRLYWYRQTLGQGPEFLTYFQNEAQLEKSRLLSDRFSAERPKGSFSTLEIQRTEQGDSAMYLCASSLVSDEQYFGPGTRLTVT.

The V call is TRBV5-5, the J call TRBJ1-2; a weak D match, TRBD1 (6 bases). Looked up from germline, CDR1 is SGHKS and CDR2 is YYEKEE (reference sequence). This CDR3 contains 14 residues. V shed 4 bases and J shed 2 bases, with 12 bases lying between them. CDR3 amino acids: CASSMGQDNYGYTF. The CDR3 bases are TGTGCCAGCAGCATGGGACAAGACAACTATGGCTACACCTTC.

This sequence joins TRBV6-6 and TRBJ1-5; D remains ambiguous. Germline V CDR1 and CDR2: MNHNY, SVGAGI (reference sequence). This CDR3 contains 12 residues. V shed 2 bases and J shed 4 bases, with 3 bases lying between them. DNA of the CDR3: TGTGCCAGCAGTTACGGGAATCAGCCCCAGCATTTT. As protein: CASSYGNQPQHF.

This clone has just one count. The chain employs TRBV14 and TRBJ2-3, with D possibly being TRBD2 (5 bases). Per germline, CDR1 SGHDN and CDR2 FVKESK. Trimming stripped 1 base from V and 7 bases from J, with 21 bases between. This CDR3 comprises 17 residues. For the CDR3, the DNA is TGTGCCAGCAGCCAAGCGAGGCTAGCCAGTTCTGAAAATACGCAGTATTTT. It encodes CASSQARLASSENTQYF.

The V call is TRBV4-1, the J call TRBJ1-1; the match to TRBD1 covers 8 bases. V lost 3 bases and J lost 7; bases outside the gene matches: 13. Germline CDR1 reads MGHRA; CDR2 reads YSYEKL. The CDR3 length is 16 residues. CDR3 sequence: CASSQDVSRGQGEAFF. DNA for the CDR3: TGCGCCAGCAGCCAGGACGTGTCCCGTGGACAGGGTGAAGCTTTCTTT.

The V and J genes are TRBV6-7 and TRBJ2-1; TRBD1 is a possible D gene (6 bases). TRBV6-7 is labeled an ORF, and its function is uncertain. V gave up 6 bases and J gave up 0 bases, with 12 bases separating them. This CDR3 is 15 amino acids long. In DNA form, the CDR3 reads TGTGCCAGCAGCAAAGACAGGAGCTCCTACAATGAGCAGTTCTTC. Translation gives CASSKDRSSYNEQFF.

The sample holds one count of this clone. The chain combines TRBV30 with TRBJ1-4; weak D call: TRBD1 (6 bases). Germline CDR1 and CDR2: GTSNPN and SVGIG (reference sequence). The CDR3 runs 14 residues. V lost 7 bases to trimming and J lost 5 bases, with 17 bases between them. The CDR3 here is CASSTGLRNEKLFF. The DNA of the CDR3 is TGTGCCTCCTCAACAGGGTTAAGGAATGAAAAACTGTTTTTT.

This clone was observed a few times. CDR3 amino acids: CASSLVGGSGANVLTF. CDR3 nucleotides: TGCGCCAGCAGCTTGGTAGGTGGCTCTGGGGCCAACGTCCTGACTTTC. The rearrangement uses TRBV5-1 and TRBJ2-6; D remains unclear. This CDR3 comprises 16 residues. Trimming stripped 0 bases from V and 0 bases from J, with 7 bases between. Germline-derived CDR1 and CDR2 are SGHRS and YFSETQ.

The chain employs TRBV6-6 and TRBJ1-5, with D hard to call. Germline lookup yields CDR1 MNHNY and CDR2 SVGAGI (reference sequence). The length of the CDR3 is 15 residues. V lost 3 bases and J lost 0, with 9 bases in between. CDR3: CASSYNQDSNQPQHF. In DNA form, the CDR3 reads TGTGCCAGCAGTTATAACCAGGATAGCAATCAGCCCCAGCATTTT.

The chain is built from TRBV11-2 and TRBJ2-7, with D perhaps matching TRBD2 (5 bases). Per the germline V gene, CDR1 is SGHAT and CDR2 is FQNNGV. V was trimmed by 1 base and J by 3 bases, leaving 13 bases between them. The CDR3 loop spans 15 amino acids. The CDR3 region has the DNA TGTGCCAGCAGCTTAGGGTCGGGTCGGGGCTACGAGCAGTACTTC. Translation gives CASSLGSGRGYEQYF.

V usage is TRBV6-5 and J usage is TRBJ1-1; D unclear. The CDR3 is made up of 13 amino acids. Germline CDR1 MNHEY, CDR2 SVGAGI. The V end lost 3 bases, the J end lost 5 bases, and 10 bases lay between the germline ends. The CDR3 region has the DNA TGTGCCAGCAGTTATCAAACGGAGACTGAAGCTTTCTTT. Residues: CASSYQTETEAFF.

The chain combines TRBV9 with TRBJ1-4; perhaps TRBD1 as D (6 bases). The germline V gene has CDR1 SGDLS and CDR2 YYNGEE. The CDR3 has 16 residues. V dropped 0 bases and J dropped 7 bases, with 16 bases sitting between them. The CDR3 here is CASSVGITGQSEKLFF. The CDR3 region has the DNA TGTGCCAGCAGCGTAGGAATTACAGGGCAATCTGAAAAACTGTTTTTT. The variable domain in full, with the rest retrieved from reference TRBV9 and TRBJ1-4, is DSGVTQTPKHLITATGQRVTLRCSPRSGDLSVYWYQQSLDQGLQFLIQYYNGEERAKGNILERFSAQQFPDLHSELNLSSLELGDSALYFCASSVGITGQSEKLFFGSGTQLSVL.

The rearrangement joins TRBV7-2 to TRBJ2-3; 8 positions agree with TRBD1. Germline CDR1 is SGHTA and CDR2 is FQGNSA. The V segment lost 3 bases and the J segment 3 bases; nucleotides outside the gene matches: 8. This CDR3 has 16 residues. The CDR3 bases are TGTGCCAGCAGCTTGACCGGGACAGGAGATACAGATACGCAGTATTTT. The encoded protein is CASSLTGTGDTDTQYF.

This chain joins TRBV6-6 and TRBJ1-1; TRBD1 is a possible D gene (6 bases). The germline V and J ends were trimmed by 5 bases and 1 base, with 14 bases remaining between them. Germline lookup yields CDR1 MNHNY and CDR2 SVGAGI (reference sequence). The CDR3 contains 15 residues. The CDR3 coding sequence is TGTGCCAGCAGTCCGGGAAGGGGGACGAACACTGAAGCTTTCTTT. It is translated as CASSPGRGTNTEAFF.